Listed below are T cell receptor beta chains from one sample, sequenced in a study of beta chain features in type 1 diabetes. Some clones are missing from TCRdb's copy, which holds only in-frame ones; the method was immunoSEQ multiplex PCR. The sample lists about 290,000 clones; under 8.5% were seen once. Source material: central memory CD4+ T cells from blood. All receptors derive from a woman aged 18-29 years in good health. Both conserved end residues are part of each CDR3. A D gene is named only where the DNA matches it firmly. The size entry is marked missing in some rows and otherwise reads once, few, many or a size class.

cdr3_aa cdr3_nt j_call v_call d_call clone_size
CASATDRYGYTF TGTGCCAGCGCTACCGACCGATATGGCTACACCTTC TRBJ1-2 TRBV7-8 . .
CASSPPGNPFNEQFF TGTGCCAGCAGCCCCCCCGGGAACCCCTTCAATGAGCAGTTCTTC TRBJ2-1 TRBV11-3 . few
CASSLKASVAYNEQFF TGTGCCAGTAGCCTTAAGGCTAGCGTGGCCTACAATGAGCAGTTCTTC TRBJ2-1 TRBV19 . many
CASSEWGLNTIYF TGTGCCAGCAGCGAATGGGGGTTGAACACCATATATTTT TRBJ1-3 TRBV5-6 . few
CASIRDRNTEAFF TGTGCCAGCATTCGGGACAGAAACACTGAAGCTTTCTTT TRBJ1-1 TRBV2 TRBD1 few
CASSYGGTGTEAFF TGTGCCAGCAGTTACGGGGGCACGGGCACTGAAGCTTTCTTT TRBJ1-1 TRBV6-5 . .
CATLLGSATDTQYF TGTGCCACCCTACTCGGCTCAGCGACAGATACGCAGTATTTT TRBJ2-3 TRBV28 . few
CASSQEGDGWNTEAFF TGCGCCAGCAGCCAAGAAGGAGACGGATGGAACACTGAAGCTTTCTTT TRBJ1-1 TRBV4-1 . .
CASSFRGNQPQHF TGTGCCAGCAGTTTCAGGGGCAATCAGCCCCAGCATTTT TRBJ1-5 TRBV27 . .
CASSSGQGDSPLHF TGTGCCAGCAGCTCGGGACAGGGGGATAGCCCCCTCCACTTT TRBJ1-6 TRBV7-9 TRBD1 many